This T cell receptor beta chain was captured in a study of control samples from healthy donors and cancer patients. V shed 2 bases and J shed 11 bases, with 22 bases lying between them. This CDR3 spans 16 amino acids. Germline V gives CDR1 MNHNY, CDR2 SVGAGI (reference sequence). Some clones are missing from TCRdb's copy, which holds only in-frame ones; the method was immunoSEQ multiplex PCR. The sample contains some 120,000 clones, roughly 93% of which appear only once. The receptor's source is a young man in good health. V and J are TRBV6-6 and TRBJ1-5; D not certain. Sequencing was performed on blood. CDR3 residues: CASSYGSTDPFSSQHF. The DNA of the CDR3 is TGTGCCAGCAGTTACGGTTCAACAGACCCCTTCTCGTCCCAGCATTTT.